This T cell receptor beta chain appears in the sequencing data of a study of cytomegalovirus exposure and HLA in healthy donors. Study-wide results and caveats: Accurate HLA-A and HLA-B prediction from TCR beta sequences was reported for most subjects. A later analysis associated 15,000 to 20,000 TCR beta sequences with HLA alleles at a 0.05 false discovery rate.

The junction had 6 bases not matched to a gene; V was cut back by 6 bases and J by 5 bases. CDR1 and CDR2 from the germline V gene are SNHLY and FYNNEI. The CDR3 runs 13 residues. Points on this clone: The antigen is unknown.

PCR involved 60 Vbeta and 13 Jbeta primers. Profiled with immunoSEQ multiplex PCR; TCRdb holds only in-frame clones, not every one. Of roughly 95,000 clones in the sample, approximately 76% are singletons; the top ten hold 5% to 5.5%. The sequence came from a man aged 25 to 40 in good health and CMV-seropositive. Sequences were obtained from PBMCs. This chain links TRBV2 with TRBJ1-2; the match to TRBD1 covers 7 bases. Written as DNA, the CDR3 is TGTGCCAGCAGCGGGGACAGCGGATATGGCTACACCTTC. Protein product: CASSGDSGYGYTF.